The entry below describes one T cell receptor (beta chain). The antigen remains unidentified. The data are from a study of early stage breast cancer tumors. As for the study in general: Of 15 to 20 invasive breast tumors, more than ten were hormone receptor-positive, HER2-negative. Overall study results and limits: Enriched TCRB sequences shared across patients were mostly commonly generated sequences.

The CDR3 is 13 residues long. Between the trimmed V and J ends, which lost 5 bases and 5 bases, there was a span of 12 bases. Germline assignment: CDR1 ENHRY and CDR2 SYGVKD. Assay used: immunoSEQ multiplex PCR; TCRdb lists only in-frame clones, some missing. The data contain just over 70,000 clones, more than 65% of them singletons. The sequence was obtained from a person between 55 and 70 years old with breast cancer. Material for sequencing was blood. The rearrangement links TRBV10-3 to TRBJ2-5; D could derive from TRBD1 or TRBD2 (5 bases each). The DNA of the CDR3 is TGTGCCATCAGTTCAGGGAGATCGGAGACCCAGTACTTC. Protein sequence: CAISSGRSETQYF.